The rows below give T cell receptor beta chains drawn from one sample of a study of shared clonotypes between healthy human individuals. Some clones are missing from TCRdb's copy, which holds only in-frame ones; the method was immunoSEQ multiplex PCR. The sample contains around 750,000 clones, 74% of which appear only once. Sample: memory CD4+ T cells sorted from blood. Source of these receptors: a woman aged 30 to 39 in good health. Both conserved end residues are part of each CDR3. The order of the fields is V gene, clone size, J gene, D gene, CDR3 DNA, CDR3 protein. D genes are given only for firm matches. For some rows the clone size is stated as once, few or many, or as a class when expanded; others skip it.

V: TRBV28
size: .
J: TRBJ1-5
D: TRBD1
DNA: TGTGCCAGCAGGACAGGGAGCTATCAGCCCCAGCATTTT
CDR3: CASRTGSYQPQHF

V: TRBV27
size: .
J: TRBJ2-2
D: .
DNA: TGTGCCAGCGGGAACAGGAACACCGGGGAGCTGTTTTTT
CDR3: CASGNRNTGELFF

V: TRBV28
size: .
J: TRBJ2-7
D: .
DNA: TGTGCCAGCAGTTTAAAAGGGGAGCCGTCCTACGAGCAGTACTTC
CDR3: CASSLKGEPSYEQYF

V: TRBV28
size: .
J: TRBJ2-1
D: .
DNA: TGTGCCAGTGGGCGGCCCGAGCAGTTCTTC
CDR3: CASGRPEQFF

V: TRBV18
size: .
J: TRBJ2-5
D: TRBD2
DNA: TGTGCCAGCTCACCACTCTTGGTAGCGGGAAATGAAGAGACCCAGTACTTC
CDR3: CASSPLLVAGNEETQYF

V: TRBV5-4
size: .
J: TRBJ2-3
D: .
DNA: TGTGCCAGCAGCTTACCGGGACGCCGCACAGATACGCAGTATTTT
CDR3: CASSLPGRRTDTQYF

V: TRBV7-8
size: .
J: TRBJ2-1
D: .
DNA: TGTGCCAGCAGCTTAAGAGACAGTTACAATGAGCAGTTCTTC
CDR3: CASSLRDSYNEQFF

V: TRBV28
size: .
J: TRBJ1-5
D: TRBD1
DNA: TGTGCCAGCGTCGGCGGGACAGTGGGTCAGCCCCAGCATTTT
CDR3: CASVGGTVGQPQHF

V: TRBV5-1
size: .
J: TRBJ2-2
D: TRBD1
DNA: TGCGCCAGCAGCCCACGGACAGGGGGGAACACCGGGGAGCTGTTTTTT
CDR3: CASSPRTGGNTGELFF

V: TRBV2
size: few
J: TRBJ1-1
D: .
DNA: TGTGCCAGCAGTGAGGAGGACAGAATGAACACTGAAGCTTTCTTT
CDR3: CASSEEDRMNTEAFF

V: TRBV5-1
size: .
J: TRBJ2-5
D: .
DNA: TGCGCCAGCAGCCGGGTAATAGCGGAGACCCAGTACTTC
CDR3: CASSRVIAETQYF

V: TRBV18
size: .
J: TRBJ1-5
D: .
DNA: TGTGCCAGCTCACTGGAACAGGGATCGGGGGGGGCCCAGCATTTT
CDR3: CASSLEQGSGGAQHF

V: TRBV18
size: .
J: TRBJ2-5
D: .
DNA: TGTGCCAGCTCATTACAGGGAGGGGAGACCCAGTACTTC
CDR3: CASSLQGGETQYF

V: TRBV5-1
size: few
J: TRBJ2-7
D: TRBD1
DNA: TGCGCCAGCAGCTTGAAACAGGGGGGATACGAGCAGTACTTC
CDR3: CASSLKQGGYEQYF

V: TRBV19
size: few
J: TRBJ1-5
D: .
DNA: TGTGCCAGTAGTATGTCGGGCAGGGGATTCACAAATCAGCCCCAGCATTTT
CDR3: CASSMSGRGFTNQPQHF

V: TRBV11-2
size: .
J: TRBJ2-3
D: .
DNA: TGTGCCAGCAGCTTAGGACTTTCCTCCGAGGGTACGCAGTATTTT
CDR3: CASSLGLSSEGTQYF

V: TRBV30
size: once
J: TRBJ1-2
D: TRBD1
DNA: TGTGCCTGGCGCGGACAGGGAGGCTACACCTTC
CDR3: CAWRGQGGYTF

V: TRBV28
size: .
J: TRBJ1-3
D: TRBD1
DNA: TGTGCCAGCAGTCGACAGGGAAGCTCTGGAAACACCATATATTTT
CDR3: CASSRQGSSGNTIYF

V: TRBV29-1
size: .
J: TRBJ2-3
D: .
DNA: TGCAGCGTTCCCAGAGCGCTAGATACGCAGTATTTT
CDR3: CSVPRALDTQYF

V: TRBV18
size: .
J: TRBJ2-4
D: .
DNA: TGTGCCAGCTCACCACCAGGGTCGGGGGAAAACATTCAGTACTTC
CDR3: CASSPPGSGENIQYF

V: TRBV11-2
size: .
J: TRBJ2-7
D: TRBD1
DNA: TGTGCCAGCAGCCAGGGGGCTTGGGACGAGCAGTACTTC
CDR3: CASSQGAWDEQYF

V: TRBV28
size: .
J: TRBJ2-1
D: TRBD2
DNA: TGTGCCACCGGGACACCGGGGGGGCCCTACAATGAGCAGTTCTTC
CDR3: CATGTPGGPYNEQFF

V: TRBV9
size: .
J: TRBJ2-5
D: TRBD2
DNA: TGTGCCAGCAGCGGAGGACTAGTAGAGACCCAGTACTTC
CDR3: CASSGGLVETQYF

V: TRBV18
size: .
J: TRBJ1-1
D: .
DNA: TGTGCCAGCTCACCGACAGGGAACACTGAAGCTTTCTTT
CDR3: CASSPTGNTEAFF

V: TRBV29-1
size: many
J: TRBJ2-5
D: .
DNA: TGCAGCGTTGAGGTGGCCAGCGGTGGAAAAGAGACCCAGTACTTC
CDR3: CSVEVASGGKETQYF

V: TRBV4-1
size: .
J: TRBJ2-7
D: TRBD2
DNA: TGCGCCAGCAGCCAAGAAAGAAGGACTAGCGGGACGACCTACGAGCAGTACTTC
CDR3: CASSQERRTSGTTYEQYF

V: TRBV27
size: .
J: TRBJ1-5
D: TRBD1
DNA: TGTGCCAGCAGTTTGTCAGGGGGGAACAATCAGCCCCAGCATTTT
CDR3: CASSLSGGNNQPQHF

V: TRBV2
size: .
J: TRBJ1-5
D: TRBD1
DNA: TGTGCCAGCAGTTTTGGACAGGGTTTCAATCAGCCCCAGCATTTT
CDR3: CASSFGQGFNQPQHF

V: TRBV5-1
size: .
J: TRBJ2-7
D: .
DNA: TGCGCCAGCAGCTTGGCCTCGCAGGTAGGCTACGAGCAGTACTTC
CDR3: CASSLASQVGYEQYF

V: TRBV6-5
size: .
J: TRBJ2-2
D: .
DNA: TGTGCCAGCAGTTACTCGAACCGCCCGAGGGGGGAGCTGTTTTTT
CDR3: CASSYSNRPRGELFF

V: TRBV10-3
size: once
J: TRBJ2-2
D: .
DNA: TGTGCCATCAGTGAGTCTGCCGGGGGCACCGGGGAGCTGTTTTTT
CDR3: CAISESAGGTGELFF

V: TRBV11-2
size: .
J: TRBJ1-2
D: TRBD1
DNA: TGTGCCAGCAGCTTAGGAGGGACAGGAGCTAGGAGTGGCTACACCTTC
CDR3: CASSLGGTGARSGYTF

V: TRBV28
size: few
J: TRBJ1-1
D: .
DNA: TGTGCCAGCAGAACAGGGCGCTACGTGGAAGCTTTCTTT
CDR3: CASRTGRYVEAFF

V: TRBV19
size: .
J: TRBJ1-2
D: TRBD1
DNA: TGTGCCAGTAGTGCCCCTGGGACAGCTAACTATGGCTACACCTTC
CDR3: CASSAPGTANYGYTF

V: TRBV2
size: .
J: TRBJ2-1
D: .
DNA: TGTGCCAGCAGGGAGGGCGAGGCTCTCAATGAGCAGTTCTTC
CDR3: CASREGEALNEQFF

V: TRBV6-5
size: few
J: TRBJ1-2
D: TRBD1
DNA: TGTGCCAGCAGCCAAACCGGGACAGGCGGCGGTGGCTACACCTTC
CDR3: CASSQTGTGGGGYTF

V: TRBV5-1
size: .
J: TRBJ2-3
D: .
DNA: TGCGCCAGCAGCTTGGCCGTGGATAACACAGATACGCAGTATTTT
CDR3: CASSLAVDNTDTQYF

V: TRBV18
size: .
J: TRBJ2-1
D: TRBD2
DNA: TGTGCCAGCTCACTCACGGGACTAGGATCCAATGAGCAGTTCTTC
CDR3: CASSLTGLGSNEQFF

V: TRBV7-8
size: .
J: TRBJ2-1
D: TRBD2
DNA: TGTGCCAGCGGAGTAGCGGGGATCTACAATGAGCAGTTCTTC
CDR3: CASGVAGIYNEQFF

V: TRBV6-1
size: few
J: TRBJ1-5
D: .
DNA: TGTGCCAGCAGTGAAAAGGGGATTAGCAATCAGCCCCAGCATTTT
CDR3: CASSEKGISNQPQHF

V: TRBV20-1
size: .
J: TRBJ2-3
D: .
DNA: TGCAGTGCTAGAGATACGCAGTATTTT
CDR3: CSARDTQYF

V: TRBV5-1
size: .
J: TRBJ2-7
D: TRBD2
DNA: TGCGCCAGCAGCTTGGGAGATAGCGGGAAGATCTACGAGCAGTACTTC
CDR3: CASSLGDSGKIYEQYF

V: TRBV11-2
size: .
J: TRBJ2-2
D: TRBD2
DNA: TGTGCCAGCAGCTTACTAGCGGGAGGGCCCGGGGAGCTGTTTTTT
CDR3: CASSLLAGGPGELFF

V: TRBV19
size: .
J: TRBJ1-5
D: .
DNA: TGTGCCAGTAGTATGGTAGGGAGCGGTCAGCCCCAGCATTTT
CDR3: CASSMVGSGQPQHF

V: TRBV5-8
size: .
J: TRBJ2-3
D: .
DNA: TGTGCCAGCAGCTTGGTTTCCGATACGCAGTATTTT
CDR3: CASSLVSDTQYF

V: TRBV7-3
size: few
J: TRBJ2-3
D: .
DNA: TGTGCCAGCAGCTCCTCGGGGTCCACAGATACGCAGTATTTT
CDR3: CASSSSGSTDTQYF

V: TRBV28
size: .
J: TRBJ2-7
D: .
DNA: TGTGCCACAAGGGAAACCGGGCCACGCTACGAGCAGTACTTC
CDR3: CATRETGPRYEQYF

V: TRBV29-1
size: .
J: TRBJ2-7
D: TRBD2
DNA: TGCAGCGCCCGACTAGCGGGCCTCTACGAGCAGTACTTC
CDR3: CSARLAGLYEQYF

V: TRBV2
size: few
J: TRBJ2-6
D: .
DNA: TGTGCCAGCAGTGAATTAAGCTCTGGGGCCAACGTCCTGACTTTC
CDR3: CASSELSSGANVLTF

V: TRBV5-4
size: once
J: TRBJ1-5
D: .
DNA: TGTGCCAGCAGCTTGGAGTCTGGAGGGCAGCCCCAGCATTTT
CDR3: CASSLESGGQPQHF

V: TRBV11-2
size: .
J: TRBJ1-2
D: TRBD1
DNA: TGTGCCAGCAGCCAGCCCTTCCCGCAGGGGGGGACTAACTATGGCTACACCTTC
CDR3: CASSQPFPQGGTNYGYTF

V: TRBV6-6
size: .
J: TRBJ2-7
D: TRBD1
DNA: TGTGCCAGCAGTTACTCGGGGACAGGGCCCTACGAGCAGTACTTC
CDR3: CASSYSGTGPYEQYF

V: TRBV28
size: .
J: TRBJ1-2
D: .
DNA: TGTGCCAGCAGGCCCCCGACAGTTAACTATGGCTACACCTTC
CDR3: CASRPPTVNYGYTF

V: TRBV7-8
size: few
J: TRBJ1-1
D: .
DNA: TGTGCCAGCAGCTCTAGGGCTGAGGCCACTGAAGCTTTCTTT
CDR3: CASSSRAEATEAFF

V: TRBV2
size: .
J: TRBJ2-2
D: .
DNA: TGTGCCAGCACCGAAGGACTGACCGGGGAGCTGTTTTTT
CDR3: CASTEGLTGELFF

V: TRBV5-6
size: few
J: TRBJ1-1
D: .
DNA: TGTGCCAGCAGCAATCTACAACTGGTGAACACTGAAGCTTTCTTT
CDR3: CASSNLQLVNTEAFF

V: TRBV18
size: .
J: TRBJ2-2
D: .
DNA: TGTGCCAGCTCACCTTCTTCCGCGGGAACCGGGGAGCTGTTTTTT
CDR3: CASSPSSAGTGELFF

V: TRBV28
size: few
J: TRBJ1-3
D: TRBD1
DNA: TGTGCCAGCAGCTTGGTACAGGGGATGAACACCATATATTTT
CDR3: CASSLVQGMNTIYF

V: TRBV14
size: .
J: TRBJ1-2
D: TRBD1
DNA: TGTGCCAGCAGCCATGGGACAGGTCCCTATGGCTACACCTTC
CDR3: CASSHGTGPYGYTF